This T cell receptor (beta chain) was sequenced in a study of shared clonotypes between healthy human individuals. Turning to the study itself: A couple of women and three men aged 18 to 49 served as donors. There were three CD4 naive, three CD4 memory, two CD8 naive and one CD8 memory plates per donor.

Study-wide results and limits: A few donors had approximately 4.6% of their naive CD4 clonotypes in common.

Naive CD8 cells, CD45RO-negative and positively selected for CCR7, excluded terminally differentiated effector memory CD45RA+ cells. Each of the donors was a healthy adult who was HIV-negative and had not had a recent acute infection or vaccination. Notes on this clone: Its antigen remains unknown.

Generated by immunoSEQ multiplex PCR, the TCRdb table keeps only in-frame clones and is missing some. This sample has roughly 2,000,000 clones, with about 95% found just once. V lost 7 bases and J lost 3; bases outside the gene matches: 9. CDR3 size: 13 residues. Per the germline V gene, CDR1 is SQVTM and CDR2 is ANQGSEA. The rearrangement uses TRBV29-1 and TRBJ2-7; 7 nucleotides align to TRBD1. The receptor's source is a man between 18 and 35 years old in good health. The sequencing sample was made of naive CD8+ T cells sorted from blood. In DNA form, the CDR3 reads TGCAGCGCCCAAACGGGACAGAGCTACGAGCAGTACTTC. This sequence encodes CSAQTGQSYEQYF.